This record covers a single T cell receptor (beta chain). TCRdb re-called the 5' RACE reads; every CDR3 protein appears as one record, without DNA. Recorded for this sample: some 600,000 distinct CDR3 sequences. Germline lookup yields CDR1 KGHDR and CDR2 SFDVKD. The CDR3 length is 14 residues. The sample belongs to a study of T cells expressing NK-cell markers. The V call is TRBV24-1, the J call TRBJ2-1. Sequencing was performed on blood T cells: a sorted CD56 or NKG2C T cell subset, CD4+ or CD8+ T cells, or bulk PBMC T cells (not recorded which). This TCR was sampled from a young man in good health. The CDR3 protein is CATSDLQDIDEQFF.